Described below is a single T cell receptor beta chain sequence and its context. The data are from a study of blood T cell repertoires in COVID-19. The CDR3 runs 14 residues. The germline CDR1 and CDR2 sequences are SGHNT and YYREEE (reference sequence). J lost 9 bases, V lost 3 bases, and 5 bases had no gene match. In the study's own analysis: From reference gene primer amplification, estimates of nucleated cell counts were derived. Produced via immunoSEQ multiplex PCR; TCRdb's table is partial and in-frame only. V, J and clone size are taken as reported in that table, and D and trimming were inferred from the DNA itself. The sample consists of 150,000 to 250,000 clones, roughly 94% of them appearing once.

The sequence was obtained from a man between 25 and 39 years old with COVID-19, enrolled during active disease. The V gene is TRBV5-4, the J gene TRBJ2-1, with TRBD1 identical over 11 bases. Sequenced: peripheral blood. For the CDR3, the DNA is TGTGCCAGCAGCTCGGACAGGGGGCTCGGTGAGCAGTTCTTC. Translated, it gives CASSSDRGLGEQFF.